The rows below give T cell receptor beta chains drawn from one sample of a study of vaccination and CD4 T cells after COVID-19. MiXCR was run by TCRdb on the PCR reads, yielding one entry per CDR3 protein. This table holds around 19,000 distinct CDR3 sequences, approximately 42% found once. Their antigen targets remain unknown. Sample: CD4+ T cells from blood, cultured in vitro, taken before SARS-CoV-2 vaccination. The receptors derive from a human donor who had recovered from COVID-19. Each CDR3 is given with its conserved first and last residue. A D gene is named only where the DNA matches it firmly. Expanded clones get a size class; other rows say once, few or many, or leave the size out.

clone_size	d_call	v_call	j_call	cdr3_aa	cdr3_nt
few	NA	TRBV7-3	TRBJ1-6	CASSRSGVAPLHF	TGTGCCAGCAGCCGATCCGGGGTCGCGCCCCTCCACTTT
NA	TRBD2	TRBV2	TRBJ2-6	CASRGGDPWANVLTF	TGTGCCAGCAGGGGAGGGGACCCTTGGGCCAACGTCCTGACTTTC
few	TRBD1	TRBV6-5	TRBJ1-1	CASSSDGQGDTEAFF	TGTGCCAGCAGTTCCGACGGACAGGGCGACACTGAAGCTTTCTTT
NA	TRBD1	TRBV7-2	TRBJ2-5	CASSLGQGMKETQYF	TGTGCCAGCAGCTTGGGACAGGGTATGAAGGAGACCCAGTACTTC
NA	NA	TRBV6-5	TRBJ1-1	CASSYSGSRGTEAFF	TGTGCCAGCAGTTACTCGGGCTCCAGGGGCACTGAAGCTTTCTTT
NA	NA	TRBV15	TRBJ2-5	CATALGQETQYF	TGTGCCACTGCCCTCGGACAAGAGACCCAGTACTTC
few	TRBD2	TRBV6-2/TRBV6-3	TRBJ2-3	CATRLAGSLSTDTQYF	TGTGCCACCAGACTAGCGGGATCCTTAAGCACAGATACGCAGTATTTT
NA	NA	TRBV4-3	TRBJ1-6	CASSQSAAVNSPLHF	TGCGCCAGCAGCCAATCGGCGGCGGTAAATTCACCCCTCCACTTT
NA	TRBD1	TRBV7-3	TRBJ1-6	CASSFTGDSPLHF	TGTGCCAGCAGCTTTACAGGGGATTCACCCCTCCACTTT
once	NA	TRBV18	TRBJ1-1	CASSPGDGAFF	TGTGCCAGCTCACCAGGGGACGGAGCTTTCTTT
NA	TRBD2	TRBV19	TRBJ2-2	CASSILAGQFTGELFF	TGTGCCAGTAGTATACTAGCGGGACAATTCACCGGGGAGCTGTTTTTT
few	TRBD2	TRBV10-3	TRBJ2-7	CATAGLAVSYEQYF	TGTGCCACGGCCGGACTAGCGGTGTCCTACGAGCAGTACTTC
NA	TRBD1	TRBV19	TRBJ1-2	CASSIRPGTGGQGYTF	TGTGCCAGTAGTATCCGCCCAGGTACAGGGGGACAAGGCTACACCTTC
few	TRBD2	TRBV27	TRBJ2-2	CASSLSGTSGSPPTGELFF	TGTGCCAGCAGTTTATCCGGGACTAGCGGGAGCCCCCCAACCGGGGAGCTGTTTTTT
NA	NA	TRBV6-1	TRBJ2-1	CASKPGRANEQFF	TGTGCCAGCAAACCCGGTCGAGCCAATGAGCAGTTCTTC
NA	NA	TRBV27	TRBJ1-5	CASSSSGAYSNQPQHF	TGTGCCAGCAGTTCATCGGGGGCATATAGCAATCAGCCCCAGCATTTT
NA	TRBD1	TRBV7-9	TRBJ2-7	CASSRQGLHEQYF	TGTGCCAGCAGCCGACAGGGCCTCCACGAGCAGTACTTC
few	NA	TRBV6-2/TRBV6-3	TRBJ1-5	CASSLRWNQPQHF	TGTGCCAGCAGTTTGCGGTGGAATCAGCCCCAGCATTTT
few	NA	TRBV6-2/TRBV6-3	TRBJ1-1	CASSYETRTEAFF	TGTGCCAGCAGTTACGAGACGAGGACTGAAGCTTTCTTT
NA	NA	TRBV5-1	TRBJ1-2	CASSLDPLYGYTF	TGCGCCAGCAGCTTGGATCCGCTCTATGGCTACACCTTC
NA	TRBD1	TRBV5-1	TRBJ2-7	CASSPGTGVYEQYF	TGCGCCAGCAGCCCGGGGACAGGAGTCTACGAGCAGTACTTC
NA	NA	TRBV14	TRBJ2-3	CASSQWTVSYTDTQYF	TGTGCCAGCAGCCAATGGACAGTCTCATACACAGATACGCAGTATTTT
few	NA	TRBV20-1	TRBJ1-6	CSARPGPRDNSPLHF	TGCAGTGCTCGACCGGGACCCCGAGATAATTCACCCCTCCACTTT
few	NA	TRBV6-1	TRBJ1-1	CASSEEELNTEAFF	TGTGCCAGCAGTGAAGAAGAGTTGAACACTGAAGCTTTCTTT